This is a list of T cell receptor beta chains from one sample in a study of patients and donors after allogeneic stem cell transplantation. TCRdb passed the RT-PCR reads through MiXCR, listing each CDR3 protein once. This table has 70,000 to 100,000 distinct CDR3 sequences, around 5% appearing once. Sequenced: blood, either unsorted or a sorted T cell fraction (not recorded which). These receptors were taken from a human donor who was either an allogeneic HSCT recipient or a stem cell or donor lymphocyte infusion donor (not recorded which). It is not recorded whose cells these are; they may come from a transplant donor. Each CDR3 is given with its conserved first and last residue. A D gene is named only where the DNA matches it firmly. For some rows the clone size is stated as once, few or many, or as a class when expanded; others skip it.

D	J	V	size	CDR3	DNA
NA	TRBJ1-1	TRBV20-1	many	CSAFGSDVEAFF	TGCAGTGCTTTTGGGTCCGATGTTGAAGCTTTCTTT
NA	TRBJ2-6	TRBV4-1	few	CASSQAQSGANVLTF	TGCGCCAGCAGCCAAGCCCAATCTGGGGCCAACGTCCTGACTTTC
NA	TRBJ2-1	TRBV3-1	many	CASSQGTESDRFF	TGTGCCAGCAGCCAGGGGACTGAGTCCGATCGGTTCTTC
TRBD2	TRBJ2-3	TRBV4-1	many	CASSQGGAGGGTDTQYF	TGCGCCAGCAGCCAAGGGGGTGCGGGAGGGGGTACAGATACGCAGTATTTT
TRBD1	TRBJ2-7	TRBV20-1	many	CSANKGDSTHSYEQYF	TGCAGTGCTAATAAGGGGGACAGCACCCACTCCTACGAGCAGTACTTC
NA	TRBJ1-3	TRBV6-1	many	CASSLVGASGNTIYF	TGTGCCAGCAGCTTGGTGGGGGCGTCGGGAAACACCATATATTTT
TRBD2	TRBJ2-3	TRBV14	medium-sized	CASSPRAGGTDTQYF	TGTGCCAGCAGCCCTAGAGCGGGAGGTACAGATACGCAGTATTTT
NA	TRBJ2-7	TRBV20-1	many	CSARGTGEWEQYF	TGCAGTGCTAGGGGTACGGGGGAGTGGGAGCAGTACTTC
NA	TRBJ1-2	TRBV28	NA	CASSLQGSYGYTF	TGTGCCAGCAGTTTACAGGGCAGCTATGGCTACACCTTC
TRBD1	TRBJ1-5	TRBV12-3/TRBV12-4	NA	CASSLKGGGQPQHF	TGTGCCAGCAGTTTGAAAGGGGGCGGGCAGCCCCAGCATTTT
NA	TRBJ2-3	TRBV7-3	many	CASSARPMDTQYF	TGTGCCAGCAGCGCAAGACCCATGGATACGCAGTATTTT
NA	TRBJ2-5	TRBV4-2	many	CASSQAGQPSGETQYF	TGTGCCAGCAGCCAAGCTGGCCAACCCTCAGGAGAGACCCAGTACTTC
NA	TRBJ1-5	TRBV15	many	CATSPERAKGNQPQHF	TGTGCCACCAGCCCCGAGCGGGCTAAGGGCAATCAGCCCCAGCATTTT
NA	TRBJ1-4	TRBV15	many	CATSRTATNEKLFF	TGTGCCACCAGCAGAACAGCAACTAATGAAAAACTGTTTTTT
NA	TRBJ2-2	TRBV5-1	many	CASGGTASNTGELFF	TGCGCCAGCGGGGGGACAGCGTCGAACACCGGGGAGCTGTTTTTT
TRBD2	TRBJ2-1	TRBV28	many	CASSGPRLAGGEQFF	TGTGCCAGCAGTGGGCCCCGGCTAGCGGGAGGCGAGCAGTTCTTC
TRBD2	TRBJ2-1	TRBV11-3	NA	CASSLAGSGSNEQFF	TGTGCCAGCAGCTTAGCTGGTAGCGGGAGTAATGAGCAGTTCTTC
TRBD1	TRBJ1-2	TRBV6-1	few	CASSPGTGGYGYTF	TGTGCCAGCAGTCCCGGGACAGGGGGCTATGGCTACACCTTC
NA	TRBJ1-1	TRBV6-1	many	CASSATVNTEAFF	TGTGCCAGCAGCGCAACAGTGAACACTGAAGCTTTCTTT
NA	TRBJ2-1	TRBV7-9	many	CASSSSGKGSYNEQFF	TGTGCCAGCAGCTCCTCGGGGAAGGGCTCCTACAATGAGCAGTTCTTC
TRBD2	TRBJ2-1	TRBV29-1	many	CSVDGTSGKASSYNEQFF	TGCAGCGTTGACGGGACTAGCGGGAAGGCAAGCTCCTACAATGAGCAGTTCTTC
NA	TRBJ2-1	TRBV5-1	few	CASREGTDNEQFF	TGCGCCAGCAGGGAGGGAACGGACAATGAGCAGTTCTTC
NA	TRBJ1-3	TRBV28	many	CASSLLSDLGNTIYF	TGTGCCAGCAGTTTATTGTCGGATCTTGGAAACACCATATATTTT
NA	TRBJ2-7	TRBV4-1	many	CASSQVNVRQPFSYEQYF	TGCGCCAGCAGCCAAGTCAACGTGAGGCAGCCCTTCTCCTACGAGCAGTACTTC
NA	TRBJ2-1	TRBV10-3	NA	CAISENSRSSYNEQFF	TGTGCCATCAGTGAGAATAGCCGAAGCTCCTACAATGAGCAGTTCTTC
TRBD1	TRBJ1-6	TRBV18	many	CASSPAGQGGTGTLHF	TGTGCCAGCTCACCAGCGGGACAGGGGGGGACTGGGACCCTCCACTTT
NA	TRBJ1-3	TRBV18	few	CASSPSQAGNTIYF	TGTGCCAGCTCACCATCACAGGCTGGAAACACCATATATTTT
NA	TRBJ1-2	TRBV5-4	few	CASSLVATNNYGYTF	TGTGCCAGCAGCTTGGTTGCGACGAATAACTATGGCTACACCTTC
TRBD2	TRBJ2-1	TRBV3-1	NA	CASSQRLAGRVEQFF	TGTGCCAGCAGCCAAAGGCTAGCGGGGAGGGTGGAGCAGTTCTTC
TRBD1	TRBJ2-1	TRBV5-1	medium-sized	CASSWISGQNNEQFF	TGCGCCAGCAGCTGGATTTCGGGACAGAACAATGAGCAGTTCTTC
NA	TRBJ1-1	TRBV20-1	many	CSARDMGRLNTEAFF	TGCAGTGCTAGAGATATGGGCCGACTGAACACTGAAGCTTTCTTT
TRBD2	TRBJ2-1	TRBV4-2	many	CASSQDPASGGGLLRNEQFF	TGTGCCAGCAGCCAAGATCCGGCTAGCGGGGGTGGTTTATTACGCAATGAGCAGTTCTTC
NA	TRBJ2-1	TRBV4-1	many	CASSRRGPANEQFF	TGCGCCAGCAGTCGTCGGGGACCGGCAAATGAGCAGTTCTTC
NA	TRBJ2-3	TRBV5-4	few	CASSNLAAGPVYTQYF	TGTGCCAGCAGCAACCTCGCGGCAGGCCCTGTTTATACGCAGTATTTT
TRBD1	TRBJ1-5	TRBV19	many	CASTSHTGGNQPQHF	TGTGCCAGTACCTCACATACAGGGGGTAATCAGCCCCAGCATTTT
NA	TRBJ1-1	TRBV19	few	CATKTGNTEAFF	TGTGCCACCAAGACAGGGAACACTGAAGCTTTCTTT
TRBD1	TRBJ2-7	TRBV19	NA	CASRDREMYEQYF	TGTGCCAGCCGGGACAGGGAGATGTACGAGCAGTACTTC
TRBD2	TRBJ2-5	TRBV2	few	CASSEGKRGQETQYF	TGTGCCAGCAGTGAAGGAAAGCGGGGTCAAGAGACCCAGTACTTC
TRBD1	TRBJ2-1	TRBV7-3	NA	CASSMTTGGNEQFF	TGTGCCAGCAGCATGACGACAGGGGGCAATGAGCAGTTCTTC
TRBD2	TRBJ2-1	TRBV20-1	NA	CSARAWTSGREQFF	TGCAGTGCTAGAGCCTGGACTAGCGGACGTGAGCAGTTCTTC
TRBD2	TRBJ2-1	TRBV7-8	many	CASSSAGVAYNEQFF	TGTGCCAGCAGCTCAGCGGGAGTCGCCTACAATGAGCAGTTCTTC
NA	TRBJ2-1	TRBV11-1	many	CASSLDVRGNEQFF	TGTGCCAGCAGCTTAGATGTCAGGGGAAATGAGCAGTTCTTC
NA	TRBJ1-5	TRBV7-8	many	CASSLYSRPENPYSNQPQHF	TGTGCCAGCAGCTTATATTCGCGGCCAGAGAATCCATATAGCAATCAGCCCCAGCATTTT
TRBD2	TRBJ2-1	TRBV5-1	many	CASSYQGLAGAYNEQFF	TGCGCCAGCAGCTACCAAGGACTAGCGGGAGCATACAATGAGCAGTTCTTC
TRBD2	TRBJ2-1	TRBV29-1	many	CSVVGRESSYNEQFF	TGCAGCGTTGTGGGGCGGGAGTCCTCCTACAATGAGCAGTTCTTC
NA	TRBJ2-1	TRBV15	many	CATSRDSLGGEQFF	TGTGCCACCAGCAGAGATTCTTTGGGGGGTGAGCAGTTCTTC
TRBD2	TRBJ2-2	TRBV12-3/TRBV12-4	few	CASREAGARTGELFF	TGTGCCAGCAGGGAAGCGGGAGCGCGAACCGGGGAGCTGTTTTTT
NA	TRBJ1-1	TRBV5-1	many	CASSFVPRGSRTEAFF	TGCGCCAGCAGCTTCGTGCCCCGGGGCTCGCGAACTGAAGCTTTCTTT